The source of this TCR beta chain is a study of OX40 agonist ivuxolimab in advanced cancers. Germline assignment: CDR1 MNHEY and CDR2 SVGAGI. This CDR3 has 14 residues. V lost 5 bases, J lost 2 bases, and 9 bases lay in between. Profiling relied on immunoSEQ multiplex PCR, and the TCRdb table lists in-frame clones only, not all of them. Here the sample spans approximately 70,000 clones, around four fifths being singletons. The sequence was obtained from an adult with an advanced solid tumor such as melanoma, head and neck, liver or kidney cancer. Material: CD4+ or CD8+ T cells sorted from blood, obtained in a trial of the OX40 agonist ivuxolimab. The V gene is TRBV6-5, the J gene TRBJ2-2, with D possibly being TRBD1 (5 bases). DNA of the CDR3: TGTGCCAGCAGTCGACAGCGAAACACCGGGGAGCTGTTTTTT. This codes for CASSRQRNTGELFF.